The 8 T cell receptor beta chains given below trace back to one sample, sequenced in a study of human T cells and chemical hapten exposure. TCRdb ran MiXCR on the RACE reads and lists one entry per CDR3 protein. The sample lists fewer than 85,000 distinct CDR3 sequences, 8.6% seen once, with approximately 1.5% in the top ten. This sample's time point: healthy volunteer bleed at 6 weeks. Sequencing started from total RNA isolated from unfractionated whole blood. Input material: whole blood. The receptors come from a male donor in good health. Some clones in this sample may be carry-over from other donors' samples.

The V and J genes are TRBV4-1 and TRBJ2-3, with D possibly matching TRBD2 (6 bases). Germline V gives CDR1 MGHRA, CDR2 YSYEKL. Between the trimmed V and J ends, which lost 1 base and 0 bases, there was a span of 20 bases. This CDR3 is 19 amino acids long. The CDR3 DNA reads TGCGCCAGCAGCCAAGCCTTAGGACGTCTAGCGATTAGCACAGATACGCAGTATTTT. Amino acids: CASSQALGRLAISTDTQYF.

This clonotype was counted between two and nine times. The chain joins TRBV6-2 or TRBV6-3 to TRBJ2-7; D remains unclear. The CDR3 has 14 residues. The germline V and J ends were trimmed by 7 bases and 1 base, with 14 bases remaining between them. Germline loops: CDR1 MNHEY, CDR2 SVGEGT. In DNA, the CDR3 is TGTGCCAGCACGCCCCCGGACGGGTCCTACGAGCAGTACTTC. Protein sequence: CASTPPDGSYEQYF.

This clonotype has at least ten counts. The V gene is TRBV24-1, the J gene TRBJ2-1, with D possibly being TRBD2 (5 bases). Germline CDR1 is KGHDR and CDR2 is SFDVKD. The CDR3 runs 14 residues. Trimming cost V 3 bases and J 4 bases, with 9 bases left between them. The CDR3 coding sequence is TGTGCCACCAGTGATGGGAGTAAATACAATGAGCAGTTCTTC. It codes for CATSDGSKYNEQFF.

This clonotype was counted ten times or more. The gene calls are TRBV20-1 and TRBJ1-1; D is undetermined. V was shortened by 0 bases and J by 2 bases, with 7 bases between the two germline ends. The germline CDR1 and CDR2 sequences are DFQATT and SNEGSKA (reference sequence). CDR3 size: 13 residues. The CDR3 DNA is TGCAGTGCTAGAGATCTCGGCAACACTGAAGCTTTCTTT. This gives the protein CSARDLGNTEAFF.

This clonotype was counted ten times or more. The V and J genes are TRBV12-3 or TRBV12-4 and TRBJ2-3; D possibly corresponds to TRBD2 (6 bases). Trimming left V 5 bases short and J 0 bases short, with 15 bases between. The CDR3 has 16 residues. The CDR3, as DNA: TGTGCCAGCAGTAGCCGGTCCGGGGGAAGCACAGATACGCAGTATTTT. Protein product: CASSSRSGGSTDTQYF.

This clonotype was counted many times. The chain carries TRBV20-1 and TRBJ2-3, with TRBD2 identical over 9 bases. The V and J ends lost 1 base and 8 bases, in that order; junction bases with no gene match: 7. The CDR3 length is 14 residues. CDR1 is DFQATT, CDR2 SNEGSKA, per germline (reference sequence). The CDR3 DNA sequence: TGCAGTGCTAGAGTTCCGGCGGGAGGGAGTACGCAGTATTTT. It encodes CSARVPAGGSTQYF.

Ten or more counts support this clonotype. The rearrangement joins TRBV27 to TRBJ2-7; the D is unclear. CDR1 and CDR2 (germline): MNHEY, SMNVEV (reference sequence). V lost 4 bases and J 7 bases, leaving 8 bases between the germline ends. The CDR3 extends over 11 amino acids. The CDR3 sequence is CASSYLGEQYF. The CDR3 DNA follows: TGTGCCAGCAGTTACCTGGGGGAGCAGTACTTC.

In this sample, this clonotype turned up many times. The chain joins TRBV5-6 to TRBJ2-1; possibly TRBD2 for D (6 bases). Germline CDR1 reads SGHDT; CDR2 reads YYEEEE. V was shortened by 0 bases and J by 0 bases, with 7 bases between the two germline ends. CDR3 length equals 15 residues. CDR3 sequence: CASSLVGGSYNEQFF. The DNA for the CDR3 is TGTGCCAGCAGCTTGGTCGGGGGCTCCTACAATGAGCAGTTCTTC.